The text below deals with one TCR beta chain. Between the trimmed V and J ends, which lost 5 bases and 1 base, there was a span of 10 bases. Per the germline V gene, CDR1 is ENHRY and CDR2 is SYGVKD. This CDR3 is built from 14 residues. This specimen comes from a study of identifying expanded T cells in peripheral blood. TCRdb's copy holds only in-frame clones and misses some; the assay was immunoSEQ multiplex PCR. The table shows 50,000 or so clones, with over 85% occurring only once. What was sequenced was blood. The receptor was isolated from a person aged 18 to 70 in good health. The rearrangement uses TRBV10-3 and TRBJ2-3; D may be TRBD2 (6 bases). This CDR3 is CAISLGGGTDTQYF. As DNA, the CDR3 is TGTGCCATCAGTCTGGGCGGGGGCACAGATACGCAGTATTTT.